The source of this T cell receptor beta chain is a study of shared clonotypes between healthy human individuals. This clone was seen a single time. Sequenced by immunoSEQ multiplex PCR; TCRdb stores in-frame clones only, minus some. The sample has about 870,000 clones; more than 85% are singletons. Naivety among CD8 cells was defined by CD45RO negativity and positive CCR7 selection, thereby excluding terminally differentiated effector memory CD45RA+ cells. Specimen: naive CD8+ T cells sorted from blood. The clonotype originates from a man aged 25-45 years in good health.

The CDR3 region is CASSQRTSGPVTGELFF. In nucleotides, the CDR3 is TGTGCCAGCAGCCAGAGGACTAGCGGGCCGGTCACCGGGGAGCTGTTTTTT. This chain joins TRBV14 and TRBJ2-2; TRBD2 agrees at 11 bases. The CDR3 is made up of 17 amino acids. Germline assignment: CDR1 SGHDN and CDR2 FVKESK. After removal of 3 bases from V and 4 bases from J, the junction contained 7 bases not matched to a gene.